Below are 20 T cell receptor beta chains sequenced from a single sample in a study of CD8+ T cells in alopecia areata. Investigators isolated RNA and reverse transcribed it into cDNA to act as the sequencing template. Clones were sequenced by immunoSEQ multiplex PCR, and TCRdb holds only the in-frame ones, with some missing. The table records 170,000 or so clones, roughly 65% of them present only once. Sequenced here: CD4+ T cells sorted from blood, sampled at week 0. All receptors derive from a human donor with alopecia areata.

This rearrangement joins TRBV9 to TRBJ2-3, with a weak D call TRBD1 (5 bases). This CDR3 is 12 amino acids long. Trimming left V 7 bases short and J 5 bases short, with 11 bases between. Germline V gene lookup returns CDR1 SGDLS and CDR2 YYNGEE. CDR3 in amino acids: CASGLQGDTQYF. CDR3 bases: TGTGCCAGCGGATTGCAGGGAGATACGCAGTATTTT.

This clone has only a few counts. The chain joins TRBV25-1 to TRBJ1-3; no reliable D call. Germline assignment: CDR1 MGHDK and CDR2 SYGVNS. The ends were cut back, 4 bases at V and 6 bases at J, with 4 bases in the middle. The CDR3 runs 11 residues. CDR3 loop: CASSALNTIYF. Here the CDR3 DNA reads TGTGCCAGCAGTGCCCTAAACACCATATATTTT.

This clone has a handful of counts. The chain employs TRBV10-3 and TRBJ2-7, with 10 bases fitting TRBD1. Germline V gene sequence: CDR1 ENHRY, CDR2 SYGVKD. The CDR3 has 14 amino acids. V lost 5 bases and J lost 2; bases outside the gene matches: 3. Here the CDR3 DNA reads TGTGCCATCAGTAAGGGGACAGGGGCCTACGAGCAGTACTTC. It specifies CAISKGTGAYEQYF.

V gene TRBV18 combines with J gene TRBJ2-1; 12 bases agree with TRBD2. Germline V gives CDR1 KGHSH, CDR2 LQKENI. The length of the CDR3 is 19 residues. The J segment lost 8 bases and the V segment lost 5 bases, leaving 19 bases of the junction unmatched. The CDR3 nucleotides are TGTGCCAGCTCAGTCCTAGCGGGGGGGCCTGCGGTAGTCGTCTATGAGCAGTTCTTC. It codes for CASSVLAGGPAVVVYEQFF.

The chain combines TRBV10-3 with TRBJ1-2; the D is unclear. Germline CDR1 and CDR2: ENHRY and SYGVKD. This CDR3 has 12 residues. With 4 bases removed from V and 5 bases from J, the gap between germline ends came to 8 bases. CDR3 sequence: CAISAQKYGYTF. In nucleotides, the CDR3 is TGTGCCATCAGTGCCCAGAAGTATGGCTACACCTTC.

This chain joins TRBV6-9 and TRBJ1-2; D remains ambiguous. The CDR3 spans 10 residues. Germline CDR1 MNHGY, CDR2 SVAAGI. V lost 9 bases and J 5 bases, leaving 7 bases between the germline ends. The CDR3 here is CASLGYGYTF. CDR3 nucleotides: TGTGCCAGTCTGGGGTATGGCTACACCTTC.

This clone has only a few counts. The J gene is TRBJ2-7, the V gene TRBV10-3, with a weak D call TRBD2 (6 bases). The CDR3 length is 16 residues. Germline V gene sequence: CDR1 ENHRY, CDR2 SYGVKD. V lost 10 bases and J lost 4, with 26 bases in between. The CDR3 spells CATTGGAVVLQYEQYF. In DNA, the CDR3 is TGTGCCACCACCGGGGGTGCGGTAGTCCTCCAGTACGAGCAGTACTTC.

The CDR3 loop is CASSLDTQETQYF. The DNA of the CDR3 is TGCGCCAGCAGCTTGGACACCCAAGAGACCCAGTACTTC. This chain connects TRBV5-1 to TRBJ2-5; D gene ambiguous. The V end lost 0 bases, the J end lost 1 base, and 4 bases lay between the germline ends. Germline CDR1 and CDR2: SGHRS and YFSETQ. The CDR3 has 13 residues.

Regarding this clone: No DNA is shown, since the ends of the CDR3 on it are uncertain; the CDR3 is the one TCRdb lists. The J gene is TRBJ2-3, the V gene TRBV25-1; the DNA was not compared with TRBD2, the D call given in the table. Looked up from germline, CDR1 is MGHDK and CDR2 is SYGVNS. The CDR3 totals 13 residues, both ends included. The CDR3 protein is CASSEYILDTQYF.

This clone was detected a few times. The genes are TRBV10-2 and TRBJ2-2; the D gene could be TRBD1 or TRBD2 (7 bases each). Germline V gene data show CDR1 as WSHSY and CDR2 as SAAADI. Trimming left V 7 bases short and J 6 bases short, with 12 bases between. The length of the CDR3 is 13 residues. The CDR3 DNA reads TGCGCCAGCAAACAGGGGAGGGCCGGGGAGCTGTTTTTT. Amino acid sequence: CASKQGRAGELFF.

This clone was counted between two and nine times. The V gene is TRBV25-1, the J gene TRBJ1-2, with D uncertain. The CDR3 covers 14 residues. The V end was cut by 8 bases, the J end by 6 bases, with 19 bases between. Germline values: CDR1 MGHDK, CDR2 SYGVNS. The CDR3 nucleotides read TGTGCCAGCGCCCGGGTCTCCGATCTCCATGGCTACACCTTC. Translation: CASARVSDLHGYTF.

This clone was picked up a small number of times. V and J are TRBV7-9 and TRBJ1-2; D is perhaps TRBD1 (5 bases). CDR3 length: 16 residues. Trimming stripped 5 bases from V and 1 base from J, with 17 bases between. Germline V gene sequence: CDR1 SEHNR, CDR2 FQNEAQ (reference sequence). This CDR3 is CASSLPPGRINYGYTF. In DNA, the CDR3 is TGTGCCAGCAGCCTCCCCCCGGGACGGATTAACTATGGCTACACCTTC.

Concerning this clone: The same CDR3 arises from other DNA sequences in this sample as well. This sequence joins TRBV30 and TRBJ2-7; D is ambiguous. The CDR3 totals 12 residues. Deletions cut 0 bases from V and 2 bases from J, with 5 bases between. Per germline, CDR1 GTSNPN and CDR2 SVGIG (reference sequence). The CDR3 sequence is CAWSVQAYEQYF. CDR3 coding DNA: TGTGCCTGGAGTGTTCAGGCCTACGAGCAGTACTTC. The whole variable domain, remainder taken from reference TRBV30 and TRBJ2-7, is SQTIHQWPATLVQPVGSPLSLECTVEGTSNPNLYWYRQAAGRGLQLLFYSVGIGQISSEVPQNLSASRPQDRQFILSSKKLLLSDSGFYLCAWSVQAYEQYFGPGTRLTVT.

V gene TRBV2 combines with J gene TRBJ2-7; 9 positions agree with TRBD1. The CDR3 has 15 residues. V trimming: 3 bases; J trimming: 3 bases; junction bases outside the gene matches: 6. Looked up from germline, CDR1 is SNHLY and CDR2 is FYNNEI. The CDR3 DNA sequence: TGTGCCAGCAGTGAGCACAGGGGGCTTCTCTACGAGCAGTACTTC. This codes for CASSEHRGLLYEQYF.

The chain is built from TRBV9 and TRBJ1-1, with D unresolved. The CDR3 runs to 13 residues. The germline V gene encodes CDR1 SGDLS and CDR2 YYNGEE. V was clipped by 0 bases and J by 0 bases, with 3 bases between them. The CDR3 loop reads CASSVELNTEAFF. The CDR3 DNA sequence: TGTGCCAGCAGCGTAGAACTGAACACTGAAGCTTTCTTT.

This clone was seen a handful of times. CDR3 in DNA: TGTGCCTGGAGCGCCGGGACAGGGCATAGCAATCAGCCCCAGCATTTT. Amino acids: CAWSAGTGHSNQPQHF. The V and J genes are TRBV30 and TRBJ1-5; 9 positions agree with TRBD1. Germline CDR1 is GTSNPN and CDR2 is SVGIG (reference sequence). The CDR3 spans 16 residues. Unmatched junction bases numbered 6, after V lost 3 bases and J lost 0 bases.

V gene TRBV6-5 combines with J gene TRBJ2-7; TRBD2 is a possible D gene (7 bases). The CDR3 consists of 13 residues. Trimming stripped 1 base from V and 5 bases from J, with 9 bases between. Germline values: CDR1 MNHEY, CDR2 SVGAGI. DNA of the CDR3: TGTGCCAGCAGTTACTTAGGGGGGGACGAGCAGTACTTC. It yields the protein CASSYLGGDEQYF.

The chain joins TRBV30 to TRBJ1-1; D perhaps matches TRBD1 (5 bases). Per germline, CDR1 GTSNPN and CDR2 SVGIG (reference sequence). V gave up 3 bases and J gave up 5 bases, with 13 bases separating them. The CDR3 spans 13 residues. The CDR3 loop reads CAWSRDLETEAFF. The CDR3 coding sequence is TGTGCCTGGAGCAGGGATTTGGAAACTGAAGCTTTCTTT. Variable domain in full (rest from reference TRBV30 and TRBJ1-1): SQTIHQWPATLVQPVGSPLSLECTVEGTSNPNLYWYRQAAGRGLQLLFYSVGIGQISSEVPQNLSASRPQDRQFILSSKKLLLSDSGFYLCAWSRDLETEAFFGQGTRLTVV.

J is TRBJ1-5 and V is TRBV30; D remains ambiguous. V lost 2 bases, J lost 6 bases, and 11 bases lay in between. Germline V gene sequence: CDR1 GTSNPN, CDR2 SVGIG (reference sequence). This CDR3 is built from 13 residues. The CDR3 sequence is CAWSPGISQPQHF. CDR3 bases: TGTGCCTGGAGTCCAGGTATCAGTCAGCCCCAGCATTTT.

The CDR3 DNA reads TGCGCCAGCAGCCAAGTGGGTCAGGGAGGTATTTCACCCCTCCACTTT. It encodes CASSQVGQGGISPLHF. The gene calls are TRBV4-3 and TRBJ1-6; the D gene is possibly TRBD1 (5 bases). Germline loops: CDR1 LGHNA, CDR2 YSLEER. Trimming shortened V by 1 base and J by 9 bases, and 16 bases separated the two germline ends. The CDR3 is made up of 16 amino acids.